One T cell receptor (beta chain) is described in this entry. This entry comes from a study of blood T cell repertoires in COVID-19. Study as a whole: The United States, Italy and Spain provided the acute and convalescent COVID-19 samples. From T cells, B-cell-depleted T cells, or PBMCs came the material, which was cDNA or gDNA.

The V gene end was trimmed by 3 bases and the J gene end by 5 bases; junction bases not matched to a gene: 5. CDR3 length: 13 amino acids. Germline lookup yields CDR1 SGHDT and CDR2 YYEEEE. Authors' processing steps: Reference gene primers were amplified, and this amplification served to estimate nucleated cell counts. TCRdb's table, derived via immunoSEQ multiplex PCR, lists solely in-frame clones and lacks some. V, J and clone size derive from that table, while D and trimming were established from the DNA sequence. The sample lists roughly 170,000 clones; approximately 84% were seen once. The sequenced sample consisted of peripheral blood. This sequence was found in a man in his forties who had recovered from COVID-19. The rearrangement uses TRBV5-6 and TRBJ2-7, with 7 positions matching TRBD1. CDR3 sequence reads: CASSSTGLNEQYF. The CDR3 DNA follows: TGTGCCAGCAGCTCGACAGGGCTTAACGAGCAGTACTTC. Based on the CDR3 plus reference TRBV5-6 and TRBJ2-7, the full variable domain is DAGVTQSPTHLIKTRGQQVTLRCSPKSGHDTVSWYQQALGQGPQFIFQYYEEEERQRGNFPDRFSGHQFPNYSSELNVNALLLGDSALYLCASSSTGLNEQYFGPGTRLTVT.